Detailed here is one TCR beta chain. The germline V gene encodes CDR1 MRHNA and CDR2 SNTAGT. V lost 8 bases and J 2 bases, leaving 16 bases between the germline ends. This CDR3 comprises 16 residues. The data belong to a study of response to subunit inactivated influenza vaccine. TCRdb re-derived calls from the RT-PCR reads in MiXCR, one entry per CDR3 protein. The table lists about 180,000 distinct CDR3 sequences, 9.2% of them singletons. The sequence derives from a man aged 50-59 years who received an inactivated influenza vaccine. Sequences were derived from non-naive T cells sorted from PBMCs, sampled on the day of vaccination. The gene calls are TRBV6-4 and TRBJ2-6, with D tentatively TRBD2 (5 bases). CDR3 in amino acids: CASAPAEVTGANVLTF. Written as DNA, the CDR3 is TGTGCCAGCGCCCCGGCGGAGGTAACTGGGGCCAACGTCCTGACTTTC.